The T cell receptor beta chain described here comes from a study of cytomegalovirus exposure and HLA in healthy donors. The study's findings and limits: In a later analysis, HLA-associated TCR beta chains were more clonally expanded than equally common others.

Trimming removed 0 bases at V and 0 bases at J, with 7 bases between. The CDR3 spans 15 residues. Germline CDR1 and CDR2: SGDLS and YYNGEE. About this clone: Its target is unknown.

PCR primers comprised 60 Vbeta and 13 Jbeta primers. Data came from immunoSEQ multiplex PCR; TCRdb stores just in-frame clones and leaves some out. The repertoire has about 130,000 clones, roughly a tenth of them found once; the top ten carry approximately 4.4%. Sequenced input: PBMCs. V gene TRBV9 combines with J gene TRBJ1-3; weak D call: TRBD1 (5 bases). This sequence originates from a woman under 30 in good health and CMV-seropositive. CDR3 DNA: TGTGCCAGCAGCGTAGGGGGCGGCTCTGGAAACACCATATATTTT. Its translation is CASSVGGGSGNTIYF.